Following are 7 T cell receptor beta chains from one sample sequenced in a study of T cells in localized non-small cell lung cancer. Method: immunoSEQ multiplex PCR; TCRdb's copy keeps in-frame clones and lacks some. This sample yields roughly 15,000 clones, of which about 85% are seen a single time; 20% to 25% belongs to the top ten. Sequencing used peripheral blood, obtained before any cancer treatment. The receptors were sampled from a female donor older than 55 with stage I squamous cell lung carcinoma.

The chain combines TRBV6-5 with TRBJ2-7; D is possibly TRBD1 (6 bases). The CDR3 length is 14 residues. V lost 6 bases to trimming and J lost 4 bases, with 16 bases between them. Germline V gives CDR1 MNHEY, CDR2 SVGAGI. CDR3 DNA sequence: TGTGCCAGCAGCCTTTCAGGGGTAGGATACGAGCAGTACTTC. Residues: CASSLSGVGYEQYF.

This clone appeared once. The chain uses TRBV6-4 and TRBJ2-1, with 13 nucleotides matching TRBD2. The junction had 1 base not matched to a gene; V was cut back by 5 bases and J by 0 bases. CDR3 length equals 16 residues. Germline CDR1 and CDR2: MRHNA and SNTAGT. DNA for the CDR3: TGTGCCAGCAGTCGGACTAGCGGGAGCTCCTACAATGAGCAGTTCTTC. Translated, it gives CASSRTSGSSYNEQFF.

The table lists this clone with a few counts. This chain connects TRBV6-1 to TRBJ1-4; 9 bases are a match to TRBD1. Germline V lookup: CDR1 MNHNS, CDR2 SASEGT. The CDR3 sequence is 15 residues long. V shed 11 bases, J shed 5 bases, and the junction held 12 bases outside the gene matches. The CDR3 sequence: CAGSTMGTGNEKLFF. The CDR3 region has the DNA TGTGCCGGGTCCACTATGGGGACAGGGAATGAAAAACTGTTTTTT.

The chain couples TRBV6-5 to TRBJ2-7; tentative D call: TRBD1 (6 bases). CDR3 size: 14 residues. Trimming removed 4 bases from V and 6 bases from J, with 16 bases in between. The germline CDR1 and CDR2 sequences are MNHEY and SVGAGI. The CDR3 DNA reads as TGTGCCAGCAGTTCCGGACAGAGGCCGGGCGAGCAGTACTTC. It specifies CASSSGQRPGEQYF.

This clone was observed a few times. The chain has TRBV5-6 and TRBJ2-1, with a possible D match to TRBD2 (6 bases). Trimming cost V 0 bases and J 8 bases, with 15 bases left between them. The V gene's germline CDR1 is SGHDT and CDR2 YYEEEE. This CDR3 contains 15 residues. CDR3 protein: CASSLEWPPGDEQFF. The CDR3, as DNA: TGTGCCAGCAGCTTGGAGTGGCCCCCGGGGGATGAGCAGTTCTTC.

The chain uses TRBV9 and TRBJ2-5; 7 positions match TRBD2. Germline V CDR1 and CDR2: SGDLS, YYNGEE. V lost 4 bases, J lost 2 bases, and 5 bases stayed unmatched. This CDR3 is 14 amino acids long. The CDR3: CASSSGGGQETQYF. CDR3 coding DNA: TGTGCCAGCAGCTCGGGGGGAGGGCAAGAGACCCAGTACTTC.

Only one count was recorded for this clone. The chain combines TRBV9 with TRBJ2-3; TRBD2 matches 8 bases. This CDR3 has 16 residues. Germline V gene data show CDR1 as SGDLS and CDR2 as YYNGEE. Germline trimming cut 1 base from V and 5 bases from J; bases unmatched to any gene: 9. CDR3 residues: CASSVPVSGVVDTQYF. The DNA for the CDR3 is TGTGCCAGCAGCGTACCGGTTAGCGGGGTGGTAGATACGCAGTATTTT.